The next 9 T cell receptor beta chains were all read from a single sample in a study of blood T cell repertoires in COVID-19. Clones were read by immunoSEQ multiplex PCR, and TCRdb kept only the in-frame ones, dropping some. The sample gives some 160,000 clones, about 86% of which show up once; approximately 4% is in the top ten. The source material was peripheral blood. These receptors all come from a woman between 65 and 79 years old with acute or convalescent COVID-19.

The chain couples TRBV7-2 to TRBJ2-2; D call uncertain. The germline V and J ends were trimmed by 0 bases and 5 bases, with 7 bases remaining between them. The CDR3 has 14 amino acids. CDR1 and CDR2 from the germline V gene are SGHTA and FQGNSA. The CDR3 DNA sequence: TGTGCCAGCAGCTTAGCGACACCAACCGGGGAGCTGTTTTTT. Its protein product is CASSLATPTGELFF.

The chain is built from TRBV30 and TRBJ1-4; no reliable D call. Germline V gene lookup returns CDR1 GTSNPN and CDR2 SVGIG (reference sequence). Trimming stripped 5 bases from V and 6 bases from J, with 13 bases between. This CDR3 comprises 13 residues. The CDR3 protein is CAWQEGGYEKLFF. For the CDR3, the DNA is TGTGCCTGGCAGGAAGGAGGGTATGAAAAACTGTTTTTT.

The V call is TRBV4-2, the J call TRBJ2-3; 10 nucleotides match TRBD2. Trimming took 4 bases from V and 1 from J; bases not matched to a gene: 5. CDR3 size: 16 residues. Germline V gene data show CDR1 as LGHNA and CDR2 as YNFKEQ. CDR3 residues: CASSPRLAGGTDTQYF. CDR3 DNA sequence: TGTGCCAGCAGCCCGCGGCTAGCGGGGGGCACAGATACGCAGTATTTT.

CDR3: CASSHPDRGPGDTQYF. In DNA, the CDR3 is TGTGCCAGCAGCCACCCGGACAGGGGGCCGGGAGATACGCAGTATTTT. The chain joins TRBV3-1 (or the pseudogene TRBV3-2) to TRBJ2-3, with 11 positions matching TRBD1. V lost 3 bases, J lost 5 bases, and 7 bases stayed unmatched. Germline CDR1 reads LGHDT; CDR2 reads YNNKEL (reference sequence). The CDR3 consists of 16 residues.

The V call is TRBV5-5, the J call TRBJ2-1, with 10 bases lining up with TRBD1. The V gene's germline CDR1 is SGHKS and CDR2 YYEKEE (reference sequence). This CDR3 region has 15 residues. The junction had 5 bases not matched to a gene; V was cut back by 1 base and J by 7 bases. CDR3 bases: TGTGCCAGCAGCTTGACTGGACAGGGGGGAAATGAGCAGTTCTTC. Translation: CASSLTGQGGNEQFF. The complete variable domain, with remaining parts taken from reference TRBV5-5 and TRBJ2-1, reads DAGVTQSPTHLIKTRGQQVTLRCSPISGHKSVSWYQQVLGQGPQFIFQYYEKEERGRGNFPDRFSARQFPNYSSELNVNALLLGDSALYLCASSLTGQGGNEQFFGPGTRLTVL.

The V call is TRBV19, the J call TRBJ1-5, with 9 bases identical to TRBD1. CDR1 and CDR2 from the germline V gene are LNHDA and SQIVND (reference sequence). V shed 4 bases and J 4 bases; nucleotides not matched to a gene: 5. This CDR3 region has 15 residues. CDR3: CASSTGTGINQPQHF. CDR3 bases: TGTGCCAGTAGTACCGGGACAGGGATAAATCAGCCCCAGCATTTT.

The chain has TRBV10-1 and TRBJ1-6; possible D gene TRBD1, 6 bases. The V gene's germline CDR1 is WNHNN and CDR2 SYGVQD (reference sequence). V was trimmed by 3 bases and J by 6 bases, leaving 15 bases between them. The CDR3 has 16 residues. In DNA form, the CDR3 reads TGCGCCAGCAGTGACCCCGGGGGGGGGCGTAATTCACCCCTCCACTTT. It specifies CASSDPGGGRNSPLHF.

V is TRBV11-2 and J is TRBJ2-7, with TRBD2 matching 11 bases. The V gene end was trimmed by 5 bases and the J gene end by 2 bases; junction bases not matched to a gene: 8. From germline, CDR1 is SGHAT and CDR2 FQNNGV. CDR3 size: 16 residues. The CDR3 reads CASSLTSGGSTYEQYF. The DNA of the CDR3 is TGTGCCAGCAGCCTAACTAGCGGGGGCAGTACCTACGAGCAGTACTTC.

This clone was seen just once. The chain employs TRBV5-8 and TRBJ2-1, with 9 bases fitting TRBD2. CDR3 size: 14 residues. V shed 3 bases and J 9 bases; nucleotides not matched to a gene: 7. CDR1 is SGHTS and CDR2 is YDEGEE in the germline V gene. For the CDR3, the DNA is TGTGCCAGCAGCTCATGGACTAGCGTGAGTGAGCAGTTCTTC. It codes for CASSSWTSVSEQFF.